The clone carrying this TCR beta chain turned up a few times. Its antigen is still unknown. The CDR3 totals 13 residues. Germline-derived CDR1 and CDR2 are SGHTA and FQGNSA. V lost 6 bases to trimming and J lost 5 bases, with 13 bases between them. TCRdb reanalysed the 5' RACE reads using MiXCR and keeps one entry per CDR3 protein. Here the sample spans a few hundred thousand distinct CDR3 sequences, approximately 8% being singletons. The data were taken from a study of T cells after yellow fever vaccination. General observations from the study: Abundant clonotypes from the bulk population could contaminate FACS-sorted repertoires.

This specimen consisted of PBMCs, obtained roughly seven weeks after the first yellow fever vaccination. The chain combines TRBV7-2 with TRBJ2-5; the D gene is possibly TRBD1 (6 bases). The TCR sequence derives from a man between 18 and 35 years old who received the YFV17D yellow fever vaccine. In DNA form, the CDR3 reads TGTGCCAGCAGGGGATGGGGGCCCGAGACCCAGTACTTC. This gives the protein CASRGWGPETQYF.